This T cell receptor beta chain was sequenced during a study of response to subunit inactivated influenza vaccine (dated by TCRdb to 2016 to 2019). With regard to the full study: To follow how T cells responded to a trivalent subunit inactivated influenza vaccine, the researchers relied on deep quantitative profiling of the T cell receptor repertoire.

The library relied on RT-PCR. Sequencer: Illumina HiSeq 2500. TCRdb reprocessed the public reads (quality trimming at Q25 with fastp, clone calling with MiXCR) and kept in-frame beta chains. Rows merge per CDR3 protein into single entries with the most common DNA and genes. The sample table holds 500,000 to 600,000 distinct CDR3 sequences, of which roughly 12% were seen once. The ten largest account for 9.5% to 11% of the sample. Relative to germline, V is 5 bases shorter and J is 4 bases shorter, with 15 bases between their ends. The CDR3 goes from the cysteine to the phenylalanine over 14 residues. The only DNA kept is the CDR3, 42 bases in frame from the first base. CDR1 is given as SGHTA and CDR2 as FQGNSA, both from the germline V gene. What the research found in general, with its limitations: The authors proposed that each seasonal influenza vaccination may bring in only a limited number of new T cells.

The sample holds one count of this clonotype. The clone's antigen remains unknown. No base quality values were provided; no much bigger clone lies one nucleotide off. One read alone lends weak support. The sample was also reused in another study, on T cells expressing NK-cell markers. The second study's authors report: TCR beta cDNA libraries were made by 5'RACE template switching that added a universal primer site and unique molecular identifiers. Three sorted T-cell subsets (CD3+CD56+NKG2C+, CD3+CD56+NKG2C- and CD3+CD56-NKG2C+) from under ten donors had their TCR beta-chain repertoires profiled. Of the eight sequenced donors, seven were found to be HCMV-seropositive and one was found to be HCMV-seronegative. In several experiments an anti-gammadeltaTCR antibody was added to restrict sorting to alphabetaTCR-expressing T cells. For six donors, the dominant CD3+CD56+NKG2C+ clonotypes were among the top 10 CD8+ clonotypes and accounted for about 1.0-7.0% of CD8+ T cells. Those dominant clonotypes were again the most abundant among CD3+CD56-NKG2C+ cells in a handful of donors, at about 25-65%. Whether the expanded NKG2C-expressing T cell clones were specific for HCMV antigens was left unclear. The study sequenced eight donors, all healthy volunteers chosen at random: three men and five women. A commercial ELISA kit detecting HCMV-specific IgG in serum was used to determine HCMV serostatus. Ficoll density gradient centrifugation was used to isolate peripheral blood mononuclear cells from blood. For a handful of donors, unsorted PBMC were also used to sequence bulk peripheral blood T-cell repertoires. Synthesis of cDNA was primed from the TCR beta constant segment and was followed by two consecutive PCR amplification steps. Illumina HiSeq 2000/2500, MiSeq or NextSeq was used to sequence libraries as 2 x 150 bp reads. MIGEC was used to demultiplex reads and group reads by UMI, and MiTCR was used to assemble and quantify clonotypes. To exclude erroneous sequences, only TCR cDNA sequences supported by at least two reads were retained. The tcR package was used for downstream repertoire analysis, with clonotypes matched between fractions based on CDR3 nucleotide sequence plus V segment. Antigen specificity was annotated against VDJdb with VDJmatch, allowing one amino acid substitution in CDR3.

The sequencing here drew on PBMCs from blood, taken on the day of vaccination. This receptor was obtained from a man aged 50 or older who received an inactivated influenza vaccine. Donor details come from another sample of the same person, matched by shared clones. The V and J genes are TRBV7-2 and TRBJ2-7, with TRBD2 tentatively as D gene (5 bases match). For the CDR3, the sequence is CASSPAAGLYEQYF. In nucleotide form, the sequence is TGTGCCAGCAGCCCCGCGGCGGGCCTTTACGAGCAGTACTTC.